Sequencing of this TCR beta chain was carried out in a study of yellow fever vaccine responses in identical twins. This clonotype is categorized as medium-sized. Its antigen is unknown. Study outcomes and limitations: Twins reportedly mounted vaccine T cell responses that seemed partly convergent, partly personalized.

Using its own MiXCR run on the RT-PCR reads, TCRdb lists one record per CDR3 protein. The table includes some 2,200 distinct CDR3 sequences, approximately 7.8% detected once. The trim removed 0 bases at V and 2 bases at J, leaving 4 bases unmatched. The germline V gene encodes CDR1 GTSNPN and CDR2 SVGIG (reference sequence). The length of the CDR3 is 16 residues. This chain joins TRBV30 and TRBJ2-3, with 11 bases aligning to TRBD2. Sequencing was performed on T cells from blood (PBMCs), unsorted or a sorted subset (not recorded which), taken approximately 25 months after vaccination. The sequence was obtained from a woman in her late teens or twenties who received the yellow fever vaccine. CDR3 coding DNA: TGTGCCTGGAGTGTACCTAGCGGGGGGCCCACAGATACGCAGTATTTT. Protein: CAWSVPSGGPTDTQYF.